This T cell receptor (beta chain) stems from a study of cytomegalovirus exposure and HLA in healthy donors (dated 2017 in TCRdb). With respect to the entire study: An earlier analysis of several hundred of the donors reported around 280 Gb of sequence data and roughly 120 million unique TCR beta sequences obtained from about 179 million T cells. Rather than using new phenotypic data, the later analysis identified candidate immune exposures from TCR beta sequences and from how often those sequences occurred across donors. Every discovery cohort repertoire had been produced on one sequencing platform. The study aimed to test whether signatures of past pathogen exposure could be identified by cataloging public T cell receptors. Alongside the repertoire data, information on donor age, sex, ethnicity and CMV serostatus was compiled. HLA typing covered class I and class II loci at four-digit resolution. The study profiled the T cell repertoires of 500 to 800 subjects by immunosequencing and related them to cytomegalovirus serostatus. A later genetic analysis took genome-wide SNP genotypes for about three fifths of the roughly 670 donors and used that subset as a discovery cohort. Typing coverage varied by locus: 629-630 donors for A, B, C, DRB1 and DQB1; some 520 for DQA1; more than 600 for DPA1; roughly 450 for DPB1. An early release covering roughly 600 HLA-typed donors comprised 300 to 350 gigabases of sequencing data and 85 million to 100 million unique TCR sequences. Five DR-DQ haplotypes were treated as single units for association and clustering because of strong linkage in the cohort. Among around 400 genotyped donors of the cohort, an average of about 220,000 unique TCR beta nucleotide sequences was sequenced per donor, of which roughly 18% were non-productive. An earlier analysis of approximately 630 of the donors applied high-throughput TCR beta sequencing to assess whether each TCR beta V gene segment acted as functional or pseudogenic. Among the roughly 400 genotyped donors, 75% to 90% belonged to the genetic ancestry cluster associated with self-reported Caucasian donors. Along with the approximately 600-subject first cohort, a separate validation cohort of around 120 different subjects was used. A later analysis re-examined previously published TCR beta repertoires from more than 600 donors and added high-resolution HLA genotyping to investigate patterns of TCR occurrence. The study combined high-throughput TCR immunosequencing, statistical association of individual TCRs with disease status, and machine learning to predict cytomegalovirus infection status.

The cohort comprised some 680 healthy bone marrow donors. Cohort members were all nominally healthy when sampled, although unrecorded immune exposures were likely present. The donor tested CMV seronegative and was one of the 352 seronegative cohort members. A peripheral blood sample was provided by each donor, and peripheral blood mononuclear cells were used for TCR beta sequencing. The Qiagen DNeasy Blood Extraction Kit was used to extract genomic DNA from the blood cell samples. The sample holds one count of this clone. The antigen it recognizes is unknown. No base quality values were provided; no much bigger clone lies one nucleotide off. The library was generated by the immunoSEQ multiplex PCR assay. For the multiplex PCR, a mixture combining 60 forward primers for TCR Vbeta segments and 13 reverse primers for TCR Jbeta segments was used. Amplification of the CDR3 region of rearranged TCR beta genes was performed with a multiplex PCR assay on genomic DNA. The Illumina HiSeq System was used to sequence the amplified TCR beta libraries as 87-base-pair reads. Per the authors' processing: In a later analysis, some 80 million unique TCR beta chains were counted across the 650 to 700 repertoires, and approximately 9.9 million of these chains were shared by at least two donors. To remove PCR and sequencing errors, raw reads were error-corrected and collapsed into unique sequences using a nearest-neighbor algorithm that merged closely related sequences. Alignment of CDR3 sequences to IMGT reference sequences was used to assign V, D and J gene segments. Each retained sequence needed at least a six-nucleotide match to both a V gene segment and a J gene segment. Rearrangements were called productive when the CDR3 lacked stop codons and stayed in frame with V and J; all others were non-productive. CDR3 was defined by IMGT convention, running from the second conserved V-encoded cysteine to the conserved J-encoded phenylalanine. The earlier analysis of 450 to 750 of the donors excluded any sequence lacking an unambiguous match to a single V gene segment. An earlier analysis of a few hundred of the donors called V segments functional above 56.7% productive rearrangements and segregating when the between-donor standard deviation exceeded 5%. To diagnose cytomegalovirus status from the catalog of TCR beta chain sequences, a statistical classification framework was built. V and J gene assignment, in a later analysis, came from comparing TCR nucleotide sequences with IMGT/GENE-DB human TR gene sequences. In a later analysis, CDR3 sequences and most-parsimonious VDJ recombination scenarios were assigned using the TCRdist pipeline. In a later analysis, each TCR beta chain was defined by its CDR3 amino acid sequence together with its V-gene family, and reads lacking a unique V-gene family were excluded. A later analysis removed 450 to 600 highly shared, low-generation-probability nucleotide sequences to deal with suspected cross-contamination and a sequencing artifact. In a later analysis, a clonal expansion index for each public chain was calculated from normalized within-repertoire ranks of inferred template counts. Generation probabilities in a later analysis came from a VDJ recombination model fitted to out-of-frame rearrangements, and those results were checked against IGoR. In a later analysis, TCR-TCR, TCR-HLA and TCR-CMV co-occurrence was scored with hypergeometric tests, and a repertoire-size bias correction was applied to TCR pairs. In a later analysis, false discovery rates were estimated by permuting HLA or CMV assignments 20 times. In a later analysis, co-occurring TCRs were grouped using DBSCAN, and TCRdist sequence similarity was added for clustering within HLA-allele-positive subsets. Repertoires with fewer than 30,000 or more than 120,000 public chains were left out of co-occurrence clustering, as were a handful of repertoires with anomalous nucleotide sharing. This immuneACCESS table, as held by TCRdb, lists in-frame sequences with V and J called but not all clones. Of the missing ones, under half trace to an unresolved V gene in checked studies; the others have no known cause. V and J calls plus clone size are reproduced from that table; the DNA served to infer D and trimming. The sample yields around 150,000 clones; 80% were counted once. 0.95% to 1.5% of the sample is in the top ten clones.

The study at large found these results: HLA typing was unavailable for some donors at each locus, so association tests used only the typed subset. Sequencing depth was assumed to be roughly uniform across donors in the presence/absence analyses, though that assumption may not hold. According to a later analysis, parvovirus B19, influenza, CMV and Epstein-Barr virus appeared linked to several top co-occurrence clusters. Compared with equally common non-associated chains, HLA-associated TCR beta chains in a later analysis were more clonally expanded and had lower generation probabilities. Because counts were too low, seventeen rarely observed V segments, including chromosome 9 orphons, were left out of the earlier analysis of 587 of the donors. In vitro tests confirmed that a few of the cytomegalovirus-associated TCR beta chains recognize cytomegalovirus antigens. V-gene and J-gene trimming of TCR beta chains was associated with a missense DCLRE1C variant in a later genetic analysis, and the association was replicated in an independent cohort. The only immune exposure information available for the cohort was CMV serostatus. Most TCR sequences were observed very rarely across donors, whereas some public TCRs were present in many individuals. A further reported finding was that TCR beta sequences accurately predicted the HLA-A and HLA-B alleles for most subjects in the first cohort. A group of highly shared sequence variants was considered likely to be a technical artifact of the sequencing pipeline. Broadly in line with IMGT annotations, most TCR beta V segments showed up in productive rearrangements about 87% or about 30% of the time in an earlier analysis of under 700 of the donors. The cohort was sequenced for TCR beta chains only, and without alpha or paired-chain data the features that could be detected were limited. Linkage disequilibrium might explain the correlated functional status among segregating V segments, but an unknown experimental factor could not be excluded. The authors suggested that the approach could potentially be generalized to other disease states and immunological phenotypes. Assigning TCR associations to individual alleles was difficult when HLA alleles, especially DR and DQ, strongly co-occurred. The study listed over 150 TCR beta chains as associated with cytomegalovirus. A later genetic analysis reported fewer N-insertions in productive TCRs among donors in an Asian-associated ancestry cluster than the approximately 700-donor mean. The classifier was reported to diagnose cytomegalovirus status with high specificity and sensitivity in both the original and validation cohorts. A later analysis found that most CMV-associated TCR beta chains appeared HLA-restricted, with HLA associations seemingly driven largely by CMV exposure. A later analysis found that TCR association rates varied across HLA loci, with DRB1 alleles showing the most associated TCRs and HLA-C alleles the fewest. A later analysis associated around 16,000 TCR beta sequences with specific HLA alleles at a false discovery rate of 0.05.

Sequenced: PBMCs. The origin of this receptor is a woman in her 50s in good health and CMV-seronegative.

At the DNA level, the sequence is TGTGCCAGCAGCTCCCAAAGGGGGAATCAGCCCCAGCATTTT. Its translation reads: CASSSQRGNQPQHF. The chain joins TRBV7-6 to TRBJ1-5, and the D gene may be TRBD1, 6 bases matching. V and J lose 4 bases and 4 bases, and a span of 11 bases separates them. Sequences SGHVS (CDR1) and FNYEAQ (CDR2) are obtained from the germline V gene. Measured from the cysteine to the phenylalanine, the CDR3 is 14 residues long. Only the CDR3 region is kept as DNA, spanning 42 bases read in frame from base 1.